This is a list of T cell receptor beta chains from one sample in a study of cytomegalovirus exposure and HLA in healthy donors. Sequenced by immunoSEQ multiplex PCR; TCRdb stores in-frame clones only, minus some. This sample has 270,000 or so clones, with about nine tenths found just once. Sequencing was carried out using PBMCs. These receptor sequences come from a girl aged 2 to 10 in good health and CMV-seronegative. CDR3s include the opening cysteine and the closing phenylalanine or tryptophan. D genes are given only for firm matches. Some rows have no size entry. The others give once, few or many, or a class for an expanded clone.

d_call	v_call	clone_size	j_call	cdr3_aa	cdr3_nt
TRBD2	TRBV7-2	-	TRBJ2-4	CASSLSGLAGYIQYF	TGTGCCAGCAGCTTAAGCGGCCTAGCGGGTTACATTCAGTACTTC
-	TRBV6-1	-	TRBJ2-5	CASSERDRETQYF	TGTGCCAGCAGTGAGCGGGACAGAGAGACCCAGTACTTC
-	TRBV6-5	-	TRBJ1-2	CASSYRTGYGYTF	TGTGCCAGCAGTTACCGCACAGGGTATGGCTACACCTTC
-	TRBV5-1	-	TRBJ2-7	CASQGSAEQYF	TGCGCCAGTCAGGGGTCCGCCGAGCAGTACTTC
TRBD1	TRBV10-3	-	TRBJ2-2	CAITGGTGELFF	TGTGCCATCACAGGGGGCACCGGGGAGCTGTTTTTT
-	TRBV5-6	-	TRBJ1-1	CASSAGDTEAFF	TGTGCCAGCAGTGCCGGTGACACTGAAGCTTTCTTT
-	TRBV27	-	TRBJ1-5	CASSLLGAGGQPQHF	TGTGCCAGCAGTTTATTGGGGGCGGGAGGGCAGCCCCAGCATTTT
-	TRBV11-2	-	TRBJ1-1	CASSSDGGFTEAFF	TGTGCCAGCAGCTCAGATGGGGGGTTCACTGAAGCTTTCTTT
-	TRBV5-8	-	TRBJ1-1	CASSLQNTEAFF	TGTGCCAGCAGCTTACAGAACACTGAAGCTTTCTTT
TRBD1	TRBV2	-	TRBJ1-1	CASSGQGGTEAFF	TGTGCCAGCAGTGGGCAGGGGGGCACTGAAGCTTTCTTT
TRBD1	TRBV29-1	-	TRBJ1-2	CSVATGDGGYTF	TGCAGCGTCGCGACAGGGGACGGAGGCTACACCTTC
-	TRBV10-1	-	TRBJ2-2	CASSDMRDTGELFF	TGCGCCAGCTCGGACATGCGTGATACCGGGGAGCTGTTTTTT
TRBD1	TRBV6-6	-	TRBJ1-2	CASKSRGLYGYTF	TGTGCCAGCAAGAGCAGGGGGCTATATGGCTACACCTTC
-	TRBV21-1	-	TRBJ1-2	CASSKSRGRESF	TGTGCCAGCAGCAAATCGCGGGGAAGGGAGTCCTTC
-	TRBV6-6	few	TRBJ2-5	CASSSYRETQYF	TGTGCCAGCAGTTCCTACAGAGAGACCCAGTACTTC
TRBD2	TRBV28	-	TRBJ2-4	CASSLIGRDIQYF	TGTGCCAGCAGTTTAATAGGGAGGGACATTCAGTACTTC
-	TRBV10-2	-	TRBJ1-1	CASSRDSSGYTEAFF	TGCGCCAGCAGTCGCGACTCCTCGGGGTACACTGAAGCTTTCTTT
TRBD2	TRBV10-1	-	TRBJ2-1	CASSPWGGLAGGGEQFF	TGCGCCAGCAGTCCCTGGGGGGGACTAGCGGGAGGAGGTGAGCAGTTCTTC
-	TRBV29-1	-	TRBJ2-3	CSVESGRATDTQYF	TGCAGCGTTGAAAGCGGAAGGGCCACAGATACGCAGTATTTT
-	TRBV2	-	TRBJ2-3	CASSEAGTSTDTQYF	TGTGCCAGCAGTGAAGCAGGGACTAGCACAGATACGCAGTATTTT
-	TRBV29-1	-	TRBJ1-5	CSVAGARNQPQHF	TGCAGCGTTGCAGGGGCACGTAATCAGCCCCAGCATTTT
-	TRBV10-3	once	TRBJ2-1	CAISLGGQKYNEQFF	TGTGCCATCAGCCTCGGGGGGCAAAAGTACAATGAGCAGTTCTTC
-	TRBV6-1	-	TRBJ1-5	CASSENLNQPQHF	TGTGCCAGCAGTGAAAATCTCAATCAGCCCCAGCATTTT
-	TRBV7-6	-	TRBJ2-5	CASSLHRDGETQYF	TGTGCCAGCAGCCTCCACAGGGATGGGGAGACCCAGTACTTC
-	TRBV27	once	TRBJ1-5	CASRTGTYSNQPQHF	TGTGCCAGCAGAACAGGGACCTATAGCAATCAGCCCCAGCATTTT
TRBD2	TRBV5-5	-	TRBJ2-1	CASSKPLAGNEQFF	TGTGCCAGCAGTAAACCTCTAGCGGGGAATGAGCAGTTCTTC
TRBD2	TRBV29-1	-	TRBJ2-7	CSVESASSVAGGRYYEQYF	TGCAGCGTTGAATCCGCGTCGTCTGTGGCGGGAGGGCGGTACTACGAGCAGTACTTC
-	TRBV5-1	-	TRBJ1-1	CASSFQGLNTEAFF	TGCGCCAGCAGCTTCCAGGGGCTGAACACTGAAGCTTTCTTT
-	TRBV10-3	-	TRBJ2-1	CAISLADEQFF	TGTGCCATCAGTCTAGCTGATGAGCAGTTCTTC
-	TRBV7-8	-	TRBJ2-1	CASSPDSVGRSYNEQFF	TGTGCCAGCAGCCCCGACTCTGTAGGGAGGTCCTACAATGAGCAGTTCTTC
TRBD2	TRBV13	once	TRBJ2-7	CASSYRRLAGLEQYF	TGTGCCAGCAGCTATAGAAGACTAGCGGGCCTCGAGCAGTACTTC
-	TRBV11-2	-	TRBJ2-1	CASSLDQDTSSYNEQFF	TGTGCCAGCAGCTTAGATCAAGACACAAGCTCCTACAATGAGCAGTTCTTC
-	TRBV9	-	TRBJ1-1	CASSVAGDGTEAFF	TGTGCCAGCAGCGTGGCGGGGGATGGCACTGAAGCTTTCTTT
-	TRBV20-1	-	TRBJ1-2	CSAKTAYGYTF	TGCAGTGCTAAGACAGCCTATGGCTACACCTTC
-	TRBV28	-	TRBJ1-5	CASNRAFGGSLSNQPQHF	TGTGCCAGCAACCGGGCCTTTGGAGGCTCCCTTAGCAATCAGCCCCAGCATTTT
TRBD2	TRBV7-9	-	TRBJ2-1	CASSFPSGNEQFF	TGTGCCAGCAGCTTTCCTAGCGGGAATGAGCAGTTCTTC
TRBD2	TRBV10-3	-	TRBJ2-2	CAIKALADTGELFF	TGTGCCATCAAAGCACTAGCGGACACCGGGGAGCTGTTTTTT
TRBD1	TRBV7-9	-	TRBJ1-6	CASSLGQGQNSPLHF	TGTGCCAGCAGCCTAGGACAGGGTCAGAATTCACCCCTCCACTTT
TRBD2	TRBV6-1	few	TRBJ2-7	CASSVALAGNYEQYF	TGTGCCAGCAGTGTCGCTCTAGCGGGGAACTACGAGCAGTACTTC
-	TRBV18	-	TRBJ2-6	CASSPRNDGGPTSGANVLTF	TGTGCCAGCTCACCACGGAACGACGGGGGACCGACCTCTGGGGCCAACGTCCTGACTTTC
-	TRBV5-1	-	TRBJ1-5	CASSLAGLVDQPQHF	TGCGCCAGCAGCTTGGCCGGGTTGGTTGATCAGCCCCAGCATTTT
-	TRBV5-1	-	TRBJ1-4	CASSLARGDEKLFF	TGCGCCAGCAGCTTGGCCCGCGGGGACGAAAAACTGTTTTTT
TRBD1	TRBV4-1	-	TRBJ2-2	CASRLDRGLTGELFF	TGCGCCAGCAGACTCGACAGGGGACTCACCGGGGAGCTGTTTTTT